This TCR beta chain was identified during a study of T cell changes during pregnancy in multiple sclerosis (dated by TCRdb to the late 2010s). For context, the study as a whole: The study examined how the T cell repertoire changed over the course of pregnancy in women with multiple sclerosis.

Trimming takes 7 bases off V and 5 bases off J; junction bases not matched to a gene: 12. From the cysteine through the phenylalanine, the CDR3 covers 15 amino acids. Of all the DNA, just the CDR3 is kept, 45 bases in frame from base 1. From a lookup of the germline V gene, CDR1 and CDR2 are SNHLY and FYNNEI. Note on this clone: The specificity of this receptor is unknown. No per-base quality is available; no much larger clone lies one base away.

Receptors were amplified or captured by the immunoSEQ multiplex PCR assay. TCRdb limited this immuneACCESS table to in-frame rearrangements with V and J called. A share of clones is missing; checked studies link under half to unresolved V genes, and the rest is unexplained. The sample table records 50,000 to 80,000 clones; 80% to 95% of these occur just once. Roughly 1.5% of the sample lies in the top ten. This material consisted of peripheral blood, taken in the second trimester of pregnancy. The origin of this receptor is a female donor with multiple sclerosis, enrolled in a pregnancy study. The rearranged segments are TRBV2 and TRBJ2-7; TRBD1 matches 9 bases in the middle. CDR3 reads: CASTSPRDRAHEQYF. The nucleotide sequence is given as TGTGCCAGCACCTCTCCCCGGGACAGGGCCCACGAGCAGTACTTC.